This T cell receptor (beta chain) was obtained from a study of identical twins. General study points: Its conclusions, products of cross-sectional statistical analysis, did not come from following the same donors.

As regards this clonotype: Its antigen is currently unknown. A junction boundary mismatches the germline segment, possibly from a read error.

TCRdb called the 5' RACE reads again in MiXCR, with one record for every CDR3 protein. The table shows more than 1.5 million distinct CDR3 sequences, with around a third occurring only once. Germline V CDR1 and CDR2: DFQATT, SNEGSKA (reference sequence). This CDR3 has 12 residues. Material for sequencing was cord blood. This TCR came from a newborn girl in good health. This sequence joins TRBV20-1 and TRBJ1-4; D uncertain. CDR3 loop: CNARRGNEKLFF. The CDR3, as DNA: TGCAATGCTAGGCGTGGTAATGAAAAACTGTTTTTT.